This TCR beta chain stems from a study of low-dose radiotherapy and immunotherapy resistance in tumors. Overall study: 1 Gy per fraction was delivered to Cohort 2 every two weeks, for 13 Gy total over 26 weeks.

Noted time point: before trial treatment. Gene-specific TRAV and TRBV primers were used for first-strand cDNA, covering alpha and beta chains. PCR amplification of the TCRs was performed with Phusion for approximately 20 PCR cycles, and it relied on a constant-region primer together with a V-primer adapter. TCRdb re-called the reads with MiXCR, one entry per CDR3 protein. Seen here are 60,000 or so distinct CDR3 sequences, about 25% observed once, and the top ten hold 6.6%. This clonotype has a count of ten or more. V was trimmed by 0 bases and J by 6 bases, leaving 12 bases between them. This CDR3 is built from 15 residues. Germline V lookup: CDR1 DFQATT, CDR2 SNEGSKA (reference sequence).

This chain connects TRBV20-1 to TRBJ1-6; D might be TRBD1 (6 bases). This receptor was obtained from a male donor with rectosigmoid adenocarcinoma. The sample consisted of PBMCs, taken before treatment. The CDR3 nucleotides read TGCAGTGCTAGAGATCATCAGGGGTTTAATTCACCCCTCCACTTT. Amino acids: CSARDHQGFNSPLHF.